This entry lists 27 T cell receptor beta chains sequenced from one sample in a study of regulatory T cells in long-lasting Graves disease. Time point given: persistent/refractory GD, antithyroid drugs over 5 years with positive TRAb. RNA from PBMCs was the source of the TCR library. Through Arm-PCR of CDR3 regions and iRepertoire HTBI primers, TCR beta libraries were built. TCRdb ran MiXCR on the multiplex PCR reads and lists one entry per CDR3 protein. The table has 650,000 to 700,000 distinct CDR3 sequences, about 30% seen once. The sample in question was peripheral blood mononuclear cells (PBMCs), obtained when the disease was refractory, from a patient treated with antithyroid drugs. These receptors came from a female donor with Graves disease.

The chain couples TRBV20-1 to TRBJ1-1; D uncertain. Germline CDR1 is DFQATT and CDR2 is SNEGSKA (reference sequence). CDR3 length: 13 residues. V was trimmed by 4 bases and J by 0 bases, leaving 9 bases between them. The CDR3 nucleotides are TGCAGTGCTAAACGGCAGATGAACACTGAAGCTTTCTTT. As protein: CSAKRQMNTEAFF.

The V gene is TRBV19, the J gene TRBJ2-7, with a tentative D call TRBD1 (5 bases). Germline CDR1 and CDR2: LNHDA and SQIVND (reference sequence). CDR3 length: 13 residues. V lost 1 base and J lost 6, with 10 bases in between. The CDR3 spells CASSIVEGAEQYF. DNA for the CDR3: TGTGCCAGTAGTATAGTAGAAGGGGCCGAGCAGTACTTC.

The V gene is TRBV9, the J gene TRBJ1-3, with a possible D match to TRBD1 (5 bases). This CDR3 is built from 15 residues. The germline gives CDR1 SGDLS, CDR2 YYNGEE. The germline V and J ends were trimmed by 3 bases and 0 bases, with 10 bases remaining between them. CDR3 residues: CASSATADSGNTIYF. The CDR3 DNA follows: TGTGCCAGCAGCGCGACAGCCGACTCTGGAAACACCATATATTTT. The full variable domain, its missing parts supplied by reference TRBV9 and TRBJ1-3, is DSGVTQTPKHLITATGQRVTLRCSPRSGDLSVYWYQQSLDQGLQFLIQYYNGEERAKGNILERFSAQQFPDLHSELNLSSLELGDSALYFCASSATADSGNTIYFGEGSWLTVV.

V and J are TRBV7-9 and TRBJ2-5; unclear D gene. Germline V CDR1 and CDR2: SEHNR, FQNEAQ (reference sequence). CDR3 size: 15 residues. With 7 bases removed from V and 5 bases from J, the gap between germline ends came to 20 bases. Written as DNA, the CDR3 is TGTGCCAGCACCCTAGGGCTCGGACCCGGGGAGACCCAGTACTTC. Translation: CASTLGLGPGETQYF.

The chain couples TRBV2 to TRBJ2-2; possibly TRBD1 or TRBD2 for D (6 bases each). This CDR3 has 19 amino acids. CDR1 and CDR2 from the germline V gene are SNHLY and FYNNEI. V was cut by 2 bases and J by 7 bases, with 26 bases left in between. CDR3 DNA sequence: TGTGCCAGCAGTGAATCCAGCGTATGGGGGGCTGCGCTAGTCGGGGAGCTGTTTTTT. Its translation is CASSESSVWGAALVGELFF.

A few counts support this clonotype. V usage is TRBV2 and J usage is TRBJ1-2; possible D gene TRBD1, 6 bases. The CDR3 consists of 13 residues. Germline values: CDR1 SNHLY, CDR2 FYNNEI. Trimming pared 5 bases from V and 6 bases from J, leaving 13 bases between. CDR3 amino acids: CASSSLAGDGYTF. CDR3 coding DNA: TGTGCCAGCAGTTCGCTGGCAGGGGATGGCTACACCTTC.

This clonotype occurred a few times. The J gene is TRBJ2-2, the V gene TRBV7-3; D is uncertain. The germline V gene has CDR1 SGHTA and CDR2 FQGTGA. CDR3 length: 14 residues. The V end was cut by 4 bases, the J end by 6 bases, with 12 bases between. CDR3 sequence reads: CASSSTLGAGELFF. For the CDR3, the DNA is TGTGCCAGCAGCTCCACCTTAGGAGCCGGGGAGCTGTTTTTT. Looking up the rest from reference TRBV7-3 and TRBJ2-2 gives the full variable domain: GAGVSQTPSNKVTEKGKYVELRCDPISGHTALYWYRQSLGQGPEFLIYFQGTGAADDSGLPNDRFFAVRPEGSVSTLKIQRTERGDSAVYLCASSSTLGAGELFFGEGSRLTVL.

The chain uses TRBV6-1 and TRBJ1-1; 11 bases are a match to TRBD1. This CDR3 is 15 amino acids long. Germline V gene lookup returns CDR1 MNHNS and CDR2 SASEGT. V was pared by 6 bases and J by 4 bases, with 7 bases of the junction left unmatched. The CDR3 coding sequence is TGTGCCAGCAGGCGCGCCGGGACAGGGGGCACTGAAGCTTTCTTT. It specifies CASRRAGTGGTEAFF.

This clonotype was observed a handful of times. V is TRBV19 and J is TRBJ1-1, with 11 positions matching TRBD1. J was trimmed by 3 bases and V by 1 base; bases with no gene match: 1. This CDR3 contains 15 residues. Germline CDR1 is LNHDA and CDR2 is SQIVND (reference sequence). The CDR3 loop reads CASSIAGQGDTEAFF. As DNA, the CDR3 is TGTGCCAGTAGTATAGCGGGACAGGGGGACACTGAAGCTTTCTTT. Filled out from reference TRBV19 and TRBJ1-1, the complete variable domain reads DGGITQSPKYLFRKEGQNVTLSCEQNLNHDAMYWYRQDPGQGLRLIYYSQIVNDFQKGDIAEGYSVSREKKESFPLTVTSAQKNPTAFYLCASSIAGQGDTEAFFGQGTRLTVV.

This clonotype was seen many times. The gene calls are TRBV2 and TRBJ2-7; D is ambiguous. The V and J ends lost 0 bases and 0 bases respectively, with 9 bases between them. Germline V gene sequence: CDR1 SNHLY, CDR2 FYNNEI. The CDR3 has 15 amino acids. This CDR3 is CASSEAGQSSYEQYF. CDR3 in DNA: TGTGCCAGCAGTGAAGCGGGCCAGAGCTCCTACGAGCAGTACTTC.

This clonotype appeared a few times. The chain uses TRBV30 and TRBJ1-5; D perhaps matches TRBD1 (6 bases). V dropped 2 bases and J dropped 0 bases, with 11 bases sitting between them. The CDR3 covers 15 residues. In germline, CDR1 is GTSNPN, CDR2 SVGIG (reference sequence). The CDR3 coding sequence is TGTGCCTGGAGTCCTCAGGGGTATAGCAATCAGCCCCAGCATTTT. It encodes CAWSPQGYSNQPQHF.

The rearrangement links TRBV20-1 to TRBJ1-1; maybe TRBD1 (6 bases). V lost 0 bases to trimming and J lost 7 bases, with 12 bases between them. The CDR3 has 13 amino acids. Germline CDR1 reads DFQATT; CDR2 reads SNEGSKA (reference sequence). In nucleotides, the CDR3 is TGCAGTGCTAGAGACAGGGGAGAGGGTGAAGCTTTCTTT. Its protein is CSARDRGEGEAFF.

The table lists this clonotype with many counts. The rearrangement joins TRBV2 to TRBJ2-2; D possibly corresponds to TRBD1 (5 bases). Germline CDR1 and CDR2: SNHLY and FYNNEI. This CDR3 has 15 residues. The V and J ends lost 4 bases and 1 base respectively, with 10 bases between them. DNA of the CDR3: TGTGCCAGCAGTGTGAGCAGGGAGAACACCGGGGAGCTGTTTTTT. Translated: CASSVSRENTGELFF.

This clonotype was recorded a few times. The chain joins TRBV11-2 to TRBJ2-7, with TRBD1 matching over 11 bases. With 6 bases clipped from V and 3 bases from J, the junction kept 10 bases outside the gene matches. From germline, CDR1 is SGHAT and CDR2 FQNNGV. The CDR3 spans 16 residues. Written as DNA, the CDR3 is TGTGCCAGCAGTCCAAAAGCAGGGACAGGGGGCTACGAGCAGTACTTC. This codes for CASSPKAGTGGYEQYF.

Only a few counts were recorded for this clonotype. The chain uses TRBV5-6 and TRBJ1-6; tentative D call: TRBD1 (5 bases). The V gene lost 3 bases and the J gene lost 9 bases, with 16 bases spanning the gap. CDR1 and CDR2 (germline): SGHDT, YYEEEE. CDR3 length: 15 amino acids. CDR3 sequence: CASSSSLRAGSPLHF. The CDR3 region has the DNA TGTGCCAGCAGCTCATCCCTCAGGGCCGGTTCACCCCTCCACTTT.

There are many counts of this clonotype. V usage is TRBV27 and J usage is TRBJ2-7, with 7 bases that match TRBD2. Germline V gene lookup returns CDR1 MNHEY and CDR2 SMNVEV (reference sequence). The junction had 1 base not matched to a gene; V was cut back by 3 bases and J by 2 bases. The CDR3 length is 13 residues. In nucleotides, the CDR3 is TGTGCCAGCAGTTTCGGACTAGCCTACGAGCAGTACTTC. It translates to CASSFGLAYEQYF.

The chain employs TRBV3-1 and TRBJ1-3; D remains ambiguous. The CDR3 has 15 residues. Between the trimmed V and J ends, which lost 3 bases and 2 bases, there was a span of 11 bases. The germline V gene has CDR1 LGHDT and CDR2 YNNKEL (reference sequence). As DNA, the CDR3 is TGTGCCAGCAGCCACATGGCGGGAGCTGGAAACACCATATATTTT. As protein: CASSHMAGAGNTIYF. Based on the CDR3 plus reference TRBV3-1 and TRBJ1-3, the full variable domain is DTAVSQTPKYLVTQMGNDKSIKCEQNLGHDTMYWYKQDSKKFLKIMFSYNNKELIINETVPNRFSPKSPDKAHLNLHINSLELGDSAVYFCASSHMAGAGNTIYFGEGSWLTVV.

This clonotype was counted many times. The CDR3 nucleotides read TGTGCCAGCAGTAAAGGTTTGTCTGGAAACACCATATATTTT. It translates to CASSKGLSGNTIYF. The chain combines TRBV27 with TRBJ1-3, with D unclear. The CDR3 has 14 residues. CDR1 is MNHEY, CDR2 SMNVEV, per germline (reference sequence). Trimming took 5 bases from V and 1 from J, leaving 9 bases between them.

The chain links TRBV27 to TRBJ2-2; D could derive from TRBD1 or TRBD2 (7 bases each). CDR1 and CDR2 from the germline V gene are MNHEY and SMNVEV (reference sequence). Deletions cut 6 bases from V and 6 bases from J, with 17 bases between. There are 15 residues in the CDR3. CDR3 in DNA: TGTGCCAGCAGCCAAAGCGGGACAGCCCCCGGGGAGCTGTTTTTT. This codes for CASSQSGTAPGELFF.

The rearrangement joins TRBV15 to TRBJ1-2; TRBD1 is a possible D gene (5 bases). With 0 bases removed from V and 6 bases from J, the gap between germline ends came to 8 bases. This CDR3 comprises 13 residues. CDR1 and CDR2 (germline): LNHNV, YYDKDF (reference sequence). The CDR3 bases are TGTGCCACCAGCAGAGAAGGGGTGGATGGCTACACCTTC. Its translation is CATSREGVDGYTF.

This clonotype was detected only a few times. The rearrangement links TRBV27 to TRBJ1-3; D is uncertain. V lost 5 bases to trimming and J lost 4 bases, with 15 bases between them. This CDR3 contains 15 residues. The V gene's germline CDR1 is MNHEY and CDR2 SMNVEV (reference sequence). CDR3 DNA sequence: TGTGCCAGCAGTCAAACATCTCACGGGGGAAACACCATATATTTT. Translating gives CASSQTSHGGNTIYF.

This clonotype was seen only a few times. V gene TRBV7-9 combines with J gene TRBJ1-4; TRBD1 matches 10 bases. Germline CDR1 SEHNR, CDR2 FQNEAQ (reference sequence). V shed 4 bases and J 0 bases; nucleotides not matched to a gene: 14. The CDR3 contains 20 residues. CDR3 in amino acids: CASSSSLGTGDLATNEKLFF. The CDR3 DNA follows: TGTGCCAGCAGCTCAAGCCTCGGGACAGGGGACCTCGCAACTAATGAAAAACTGTTTTTT.

This sequence joins TRBV6-1 and TRBJ2-7; D possibly corresponds to TRBD2 (6 bases). Germline-derived CDR1 and CDR2 are MNHNS and SASEGT. V lost 6 bases and J lost 2, with 17 bases in between. The CDR3 is made up of 15 amino acids. For the CDR3, the DNA is TGTGCCAGCAGACGAGACGGAGGGACGACCTACGAGCAGTACTTC. Its translation: CASRRDGGTTYEQYF.

The chain uses TRBV28 and TRBJ2-5; D may be TRBD2 (6 bases). The CDR3 sequence is 15 residues long. V was trimmed by 2 bases and J by 1 base, leaving 11 bases between them. Germline V gives CDR1 MDHEN, CDR2 SYDVKM. In DNA form, the CDR3 reads TGTGCCAGCAGTTTACCAGGGAGGCGCCAAGAGACCCAGTACTTC. Its protein product is CASSLPGRRQETQYF. The full variable domain, rest sourced from reference TRBV28 and TRBJ2-5, is DVKVTQSSRYLVKRTGEKVFLECVQDMDHENMFWYRQDPGLGLRLIYFSYDVKMKEKGDIPEGYSVSREKKERFSLILESASTNQTSMYLCASSLPGRRQETQYFGPGTRLLVL.

The table lists this clonotype with a few counts. The chain carries TRBV7-9 and TRBJ1-4; tentatively, D is TRBD1 (5 bases). Trimming removed 2 bases at V and 2 bases at J, with 15 bases between. Germline-derived CDR1 and CDR2 are SEHNR and FQNEAQ (reference sequence). CDR3 length: 17 residues. CDR3 in amino acids: CASSLRPRVSTNEKLFF. The CDR3 coding sequence is TGTGCCAGCAGCTTACGGCCCAGGGTATCGACTAATGAAAAACTGTTTTTT.

The rearrangement links TRBV5-1 to TRBJ2-3, with 8 bases aligning to TRBD2. After removal of 2 bases from V and 3 bases from J, the junction contained 5 bases not matched to a gene. Germline CDR1 SGHRS, CDR2 YFSETQ. CDR3 length: 15 amino acids. The CDR3 coding sequence is TGCGCCAGCAGCTTCCTCGGCGGGAGGACAGATACGCAGTATTTT. Amino acids: CASSFLGGRTDTQYF.

This clonotype was counted between two and nine times. The V gene is TRBV30, the J gene TRBJ2-7; 11 bases map to TRBD2. Germline V CDR1 and CDR2: GTSNPN, SVGIG (reference sequence). The trim removed 5 bases at V and 7 bases at J, leaving 7 bases unmatched. The CDR3 is 13 residues long. The CDR3 coding sequence is TGTGCCTGGCAACTAGCGGGAGTCGGTGAGCAGTACTTC. Protein product: CAWQLAGVGEQYF.